This T cell receptor beta chain comes out of a study of T cells in Graves' hyperthyroidism and ophthalmopathy. The overall study: Peripheral blood was secured at the point of initial diagnosis, before any treatment. The study, taken as a whole, reports: The model foresaw ophthalmopathy a median roughly 6.5 months prior to onset. Clonotypes that were expanded in thyroid above 0.001 mostly appeared in blood too.

If no ophthalmopathy progression occurred within 18 months, Graves' hyperthyroidism was stable. From RNA transcripts, TCR beta CDR3 regions were amplified. In the first-round RT-PCR of the TCR CDR3, the HTBI primer set was used. TCRdb recomputed calls from the multiplex PCR reads with MiXCR, one row per CDR3 protein. Altogether around 450,000 distinct CDR3 sequences are present, about a sixth being singletons, with the ten largest covering 13% to 15%. In germline, CDR1 is SEHNR, CDR2 FQNEAQ (reference sequence). The length of the CDR3 is 14 residues. V was clipped by 5 bases and J by 6 bases, with 14 bases between them. Ten or more counts support this clonotype. The antigen remains unidentified.

This sequence was found in a woman aged 18-29 years with Graves' hyperthyroidism. Material: blood. This chain uses TRBV7-9 with TRBJ2-1; no clear D gene. This CDR3 is CASSLAAVFNEQFF. In DNA, the CDR3 is TGTGCCAGCAGCCTCGCCGCGGTATTCAATGAGCAGTTCTTC.